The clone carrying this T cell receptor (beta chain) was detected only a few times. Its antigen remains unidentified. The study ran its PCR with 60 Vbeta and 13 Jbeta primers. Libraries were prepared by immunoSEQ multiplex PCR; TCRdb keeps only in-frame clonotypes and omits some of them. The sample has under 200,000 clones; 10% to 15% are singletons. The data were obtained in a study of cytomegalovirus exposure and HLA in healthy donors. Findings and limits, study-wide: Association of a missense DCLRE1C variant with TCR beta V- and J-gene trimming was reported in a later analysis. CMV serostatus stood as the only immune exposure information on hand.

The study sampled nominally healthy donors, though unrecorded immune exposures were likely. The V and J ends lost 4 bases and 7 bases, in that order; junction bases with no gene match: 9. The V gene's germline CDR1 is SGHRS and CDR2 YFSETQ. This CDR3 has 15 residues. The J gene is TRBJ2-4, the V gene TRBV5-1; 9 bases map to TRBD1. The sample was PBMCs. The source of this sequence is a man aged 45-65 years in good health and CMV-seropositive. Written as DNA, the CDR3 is TGCGCCAGCAGCCCCCTCCTGACAGGGGGTAACATTCAGTACTTC. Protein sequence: CASSPLLTGGNIQYF. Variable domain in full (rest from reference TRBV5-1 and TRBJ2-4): KAGVTQTPRYLIKTRGQQVTLSCSPISGHRSVSWYQQTPGQGLQFLFEYFSETQRNKGNFPGRFSGRQFSNSRSEMNVSTLELGDSALYLCASSPLLTGGNIQYFGAGTRLSVL.